This T cell receptor beta chain derives from a study of cytomegalovirus exposure and HLA in healthy donors. Study at large: Earlier findings included roughly 120 million unique TCR beta sequences obtained from some 180 million T cells. Study-wide points: A later analysis linked a missense DCLRE1C variant to TCR beta V- and J-gene trimming.

This CDR3 is 11 amino acids long. The germline CDR1 and CDR2 sequences are MDHEN and SYDVKM. V lost 7 bases to trimming and J lost 3 bases, with 6 bases between them. Comment on this clone: Its antigen remains unidentified.

PCR involved 60 Vbeta and 13 Jbeta primers. TCRdb keeps only in-frame clones here, not all; method: immunoSEQ multiplex PCR. The sample holds under 200,000 clones, roughly 12% seen once. The material sequenced was PBMCs. The chain links TRBV28 to TRBJ1-2; D uncertain. This TCR was sampled from a man aged 50 or older in good health and CMV-seropositive. The CDR3 protein is CASNTHYGYTF. The CDR3 DNA sequence: TGTGCCAGCAACACCCACTATGGCTACACCTTC.